What follows is one T cell receptor (beta chain) and its context. Antigen: not known. Germline V gene lookup returns CDR1 SGHTA and CDR2 FQGNSA. Trimming cost V 0 bases and J 7 bases; bases outside gene matches: 13. The CDR3 is made up of 17 amino acids. This entry is derived from a study of vaccination and CD4 T cells after COVID-19. As for treatment: approximately nine-day PBMC culture with coronavirus spike peptide pools or control peptides (ViraFEST assay). Sequencing of DNA taken from cultured CD4+ T cells relied on the Oncomine TCR Beta short-read assay. In TCRdb, the PCR reads were re-called with MiXCR into one record per CDR3 protein. The table records roughly 16,000 distinct CDR3 sequences, less than 70% of them present only once.

Material for sequencing was CD4+ T cells from blood, cultured in vitro. This TCR derives from a human donor who had recovered from COVID-19. This chain links TRBV7-2 with TRBJ2-3; 7 bases fit TRBD2. CDR3 sequence (DNA): TGTGCCAGCAGCTTAGCGCTTGCGGGAGTCCCCCCCCATACGCAGTATTTT. Protein: CASSLALAGVPPHTQYF.